The source of this T cell receptor (beta chain) is a study of T cell responses to AZD1222 COVID-19 vaccine. The overall study: Combined were second doses at about 4 or about 12 weeks. Findings of the study overall: Of the AZD1222 recipients, only five to seven were seropositive at baseline. Unmutated variant regions reportedly attract nearly half of all spike-specific TCRs. All repertoire sampling was performed exclusively after the peak T cell response.

In the case of this clone: What it binds is unknown.

V gave up 2 bases and J gave up 4 bases; unmatched junction bases: 4. CDR1 and CDR2 (germline): SGHNT, YYREEE (reference sequence). The CDR3 spans 14 residues. Produced via immunoSEQ multiplex PCR; TCRdb's table is partial and in-frame only. The sample has 150,000 to 160,000 clones, roughly nine tenths seen once. Sample: peripheral blood, taken on day 0 of AZD1222 vaccination. This TCR was recovered from an adult in good health. The chain employs TRBV5-4 and TRBJ1-1, with 8 bases matching TRBD1. CDR3 in DNA: TGTGCCAGCAGCTTACAGGGGGGGCTCACTGAAGCTTTCTTT. Protein: CASSLQGGLTEAFF.